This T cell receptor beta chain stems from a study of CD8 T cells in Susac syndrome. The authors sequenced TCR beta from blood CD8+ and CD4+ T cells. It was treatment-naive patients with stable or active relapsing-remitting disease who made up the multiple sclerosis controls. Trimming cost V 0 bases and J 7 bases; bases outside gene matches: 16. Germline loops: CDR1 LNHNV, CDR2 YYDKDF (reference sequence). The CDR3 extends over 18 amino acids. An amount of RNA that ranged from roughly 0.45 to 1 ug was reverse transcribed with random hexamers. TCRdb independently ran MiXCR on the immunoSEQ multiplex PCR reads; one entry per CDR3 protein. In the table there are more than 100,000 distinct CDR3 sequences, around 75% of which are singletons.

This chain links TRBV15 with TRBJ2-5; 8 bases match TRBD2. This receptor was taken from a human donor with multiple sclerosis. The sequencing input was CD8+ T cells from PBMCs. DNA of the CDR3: TGTGCCACCAGCAGAGATGGGCAACTAGCGGAGGGCAAGGGGACCCAGTACTTC. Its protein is CATSRDGQLAEGKGTQYF.